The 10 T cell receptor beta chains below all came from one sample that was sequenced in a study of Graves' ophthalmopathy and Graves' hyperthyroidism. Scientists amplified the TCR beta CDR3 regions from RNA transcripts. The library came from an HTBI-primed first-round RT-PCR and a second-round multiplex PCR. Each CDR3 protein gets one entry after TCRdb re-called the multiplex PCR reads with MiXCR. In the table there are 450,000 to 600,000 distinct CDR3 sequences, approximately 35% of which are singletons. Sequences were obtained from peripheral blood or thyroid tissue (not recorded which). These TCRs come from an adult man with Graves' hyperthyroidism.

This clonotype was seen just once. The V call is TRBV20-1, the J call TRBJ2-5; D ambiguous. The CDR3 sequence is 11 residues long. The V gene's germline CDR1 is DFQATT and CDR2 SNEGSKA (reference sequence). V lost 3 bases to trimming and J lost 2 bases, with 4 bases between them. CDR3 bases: TGCAGTGCTAGGAGGCAAGAGACCCAGTACTTC. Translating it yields CSARRQETQYF.

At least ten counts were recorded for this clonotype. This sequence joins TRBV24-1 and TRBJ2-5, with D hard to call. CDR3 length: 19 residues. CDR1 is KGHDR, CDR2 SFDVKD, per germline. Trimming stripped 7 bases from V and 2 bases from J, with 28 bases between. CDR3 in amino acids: CATRSPHLVKDLLQETQYF. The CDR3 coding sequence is TGTGCCACCAGGTCTCCCCATCTCGTAAAGGACCTGCTTCAAGAGACCCAGTACTTC.

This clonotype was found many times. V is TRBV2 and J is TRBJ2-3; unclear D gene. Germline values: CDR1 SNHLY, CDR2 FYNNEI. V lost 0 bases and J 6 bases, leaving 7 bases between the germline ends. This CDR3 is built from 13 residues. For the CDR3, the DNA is TGTGCCAGCAGTGAAGCGCGTGAGGATACGCAGTATTTT. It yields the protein CASSEAREDTQYF.

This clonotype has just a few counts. CDR3 DNA sequence: TGTGCCAGCAGCATGGACAGGGGGGGTCAGGGGCCCCAGCATTTT. Translation: CASSMDRGGQGPQHF. The chain combines TRBV7-8 with TRBJ1-5; the match to TRBD1 covers 10 bases. The V and J ends lost 5 bases and 9 bases, in that order; junction bases with no gene match: 10. This CDR3 region has 15 residues. The germline CDR1 and CDR2 sequences are SGHVS and FQNEAQ.

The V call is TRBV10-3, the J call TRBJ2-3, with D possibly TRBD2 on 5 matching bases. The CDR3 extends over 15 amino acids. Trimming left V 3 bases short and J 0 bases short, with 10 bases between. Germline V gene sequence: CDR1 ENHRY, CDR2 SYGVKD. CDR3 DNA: TGTGCCATCAGTGATAGGGAGTCTAGCACAGATACGCAGTATTTT. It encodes CAISDRESSTDTQYF.

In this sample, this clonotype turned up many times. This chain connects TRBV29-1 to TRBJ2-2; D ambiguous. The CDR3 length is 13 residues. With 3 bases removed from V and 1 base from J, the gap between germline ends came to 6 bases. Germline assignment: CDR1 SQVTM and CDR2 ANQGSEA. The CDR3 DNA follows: TGCAGCGTTGACAGACAGAACACCGGGGAGCTGTTTTTT. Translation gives CSVDRQNTGELFF.

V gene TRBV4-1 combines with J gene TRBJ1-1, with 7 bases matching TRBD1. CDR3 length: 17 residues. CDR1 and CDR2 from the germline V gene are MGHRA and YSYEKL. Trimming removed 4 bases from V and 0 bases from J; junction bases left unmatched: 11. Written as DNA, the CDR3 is TGCGCCAGCAGCCTACTATCGCCCGGGACAGTGAACACTGAAGCTTTCTTT. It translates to CASSLLSPGTVNTEAFF.

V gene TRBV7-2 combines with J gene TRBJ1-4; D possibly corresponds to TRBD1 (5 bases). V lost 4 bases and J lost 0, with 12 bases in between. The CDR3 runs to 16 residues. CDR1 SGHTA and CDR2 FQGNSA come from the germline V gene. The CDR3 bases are TGTGCCAGCAGCTCGGGACGAGGATCAACTAATGAAAAACTGTTTTTT. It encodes CASSSGRGSTNEKLFF.

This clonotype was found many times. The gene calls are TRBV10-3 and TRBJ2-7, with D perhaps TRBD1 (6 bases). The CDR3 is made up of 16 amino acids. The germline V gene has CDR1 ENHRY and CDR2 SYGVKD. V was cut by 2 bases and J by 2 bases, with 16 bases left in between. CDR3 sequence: CAISERGRGNAYEQYF. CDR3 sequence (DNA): TGTGCCATCAGTGAGAGGGGTAGGGGGAATGCCTACGAGCAGTACTTC.

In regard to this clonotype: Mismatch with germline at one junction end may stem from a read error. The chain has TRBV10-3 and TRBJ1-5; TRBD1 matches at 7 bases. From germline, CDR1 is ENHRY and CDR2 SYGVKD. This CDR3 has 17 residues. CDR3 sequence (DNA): TGTGCCAGCAGCTTCACCTACGGGACAGAGGGCTATCAGCCCAAGCATTTT. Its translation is CASSFTYGTEGYQPKHF.